This T cell receptor (beta chain) appears in the sequencing data of a study of T cell repertoires in cytomegalovirus infection. Study in general: An indication of both CMV infection and matching HLA type came from public TCR beta signatures. General study results and limits: The response measured ex vivo was dominated by TCR beta clonotypes (HLA-C-restricted and CMV-specific). People with CMV and the relevant HLA were identified by cumulative public TCR beta family frequency.

This clonotype has only a few counts. Its antigen is unknown. CDR3 length: 13 amino acids. Trimming took off 4 bases at V and 7 bases at J, with 11 bases between the two ends. Germline lookup yields CDR1 MDHEN and CDR2 SYDVKM. TCRdb re-called the reads through MiXCR, storing one row per CDR3 protein. The sample yields about 260,000 distinct CDR3 sequences, about an eighth seen once. The sequence was obtained from a human donor in good health (CMV status not recorded). Some clones in this sample may be carry-over from other donors' samples. The specimen sequenced was PBMCs. V usage is TRBV28 and J usage is TRBJ2-1; D call uncertain. CDR3 sequence: CASSSQPRNEQFF. The CDR3 bases are TGTGCCAGCAGTTCCCAGCCGAGGAATGAGCAGTTCTTC.